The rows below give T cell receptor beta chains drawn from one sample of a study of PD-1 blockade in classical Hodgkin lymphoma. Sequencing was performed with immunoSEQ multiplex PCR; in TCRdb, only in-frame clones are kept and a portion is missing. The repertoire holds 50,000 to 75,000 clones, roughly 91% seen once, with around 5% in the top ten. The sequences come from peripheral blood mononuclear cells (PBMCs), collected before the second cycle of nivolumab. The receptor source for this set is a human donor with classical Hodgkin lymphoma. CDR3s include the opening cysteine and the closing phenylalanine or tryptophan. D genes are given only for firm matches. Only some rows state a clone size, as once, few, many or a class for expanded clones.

CDR3 DNA: TGTGCCAGCAGCAGCATTCGGACGGACGAGCAGTACTTC
CDR3 protein: CASSSIRTDEQYF
J gene: TRBJ2-7
clone size: few
D gene: .
V gene: TRBV11-3

CDR3 DNA: TGTGCCAGCAGCCGTGAAAGGGGCAGGTTTGATGAAAAACTGTTTTTT
CDR3 protein: CASSRERGRFDEKLFF
J gene: TRBJ1-4
clone size: .
D gene: .
V gene: TRBV5-6

CDR3 DNA: TGTGCCAGCAGCTTGACTCCAGGGGGTAGCAATCAGCCCCAGCATTTT
CDR3 protein: CASSLTPGGSNQPQHF
J gene: TRBJ1-5
clone size: .
D gene: TRBD1
V gene: TRBV5-5

CDR3 DNA: TGTGCCGGCAGTTCTGGACAGGGGCGCAATCAGCCCCAGCATTTT
CDR3 protein: CAGSSGQGRNQPQHF
J gene: TRBJ1-5
clone size: .
D gene: TRBD1
V gene: TRBV6-5

CDR3 DNA: TGTGCCAGCAGCTCCAGGGAACCCAGCTATGGCTACACCTTC
CDR3 protein: CASSSREPSYGYTF
J gene: TRBJ1-2
clone size: .
D gene: .
V gene: TRBV7-9

CDR3 DNA: TGTGCCAGCCAGTTGGTGACAGTCAACACCATATATTTT
CDR3 protein: CASQLVTVNTIYF
J gene: TRBJ1-3
clone size: few
D gene: .
V gene: TRBV28

CDR3 DNA: TGTGCCAGCAGTCACCAGCGGGGGGGCGAGACCCAGTACTTC
CDR3 protein: CASSHQRGGETQYF
J gene: TRBJ2-5
clone size: .
D gene: TRBD2
V gene: TRBV27

CDR3 DNA: TGTGCCAGCAGCACCTCGGACGGACCGTCCTATGGCTACACCTTC
CDR3 protein: CASSTSDGPSYGYTF
J gene: TRBJ1-2
clone size: .
D gene: .
V gene: TRBV7-8

CDR3 DNA: TGTGCCAGCAGCCGACAGGGGGGCACTGAAGCTTTCTTT
CDR3 protein: CASSRQGGTEAFF
J gene: TRBJ1-1
clone size: .
D gene: TRBD1
V gene: TRBV7-9

CDR3 DNA: TGTGCCAGCAGGGAACACGGGGACAGGGGAGGTACCAACGCTTTCTTT
CDR3 protein: CASREHGDRGGTNAFF
J gene: TRBJ1-1
clone size: .
D gene: TRBD1
V gene: TRBV6-1

CDR3 DNA: TGTGCCTGGATTCCAGTTGAAGCTTTCTTT
CDR3 protein: CAWIPVEAFF
J gene: TRBJ1-1
clone size: .
D gene: .
V gene: TRBV30

CDR3 DNA: TGCGCCAGCAGCTTGGGATCTTCTAACTATGGCTACACCTTC
CDR3 protein: CASSLGSSNYGYTF
J gene: TRBJ1-2
clone size: .
D gene: .
V gene: TRBV5-1

CDR3 DNA: TGCGCCAGCAGCCTTGTAGGGGGTCCCACGGCCAACGTCCTGACTTTC
CDR3 protein: CASSLVGGPTANVLTF
J gene: TRBJ2-6
clone size: .
D gene: .
V gene: TRBV5-1

CDR3 DNA: TGCAGCGTAGTTGACAGGTACCCCTACGAGCAGTACTTC
CDR3 protein: CSVVDRYPYEQYF
J gene: TRBJ2-7
clone size: .
D gene: .
V gene: TRBV29-1

CDR3 DNA: TGCGCCAGCAGCACGGGACAGGCGGGGTATGGCTACACCTTC
CDR3 protein: CASSTGQAGYGYTF
J gene: TRBJ1-2
clone size: .
D gene: TRBD1
V gene: TRBV5-1

CDR3 DNA: TGTGCCAGCTGCCCCGTCTCCAGGGGGGATTCACCCCTCCACTTT
CDR3 protein: CASCPVSRGDSPLHF
J gene: TRBJ1-6
clone size: .
D gene: TRBD1
V gene: TRBV6-6

CDR3 DNA: TGTGCCAGTCGGGACAGCAATCAGCCCCAGCATTTT
CDR3 protein: CASRDSNQPQHF
J gene: TRBJ1-5
clone size: .
D gene: .
V gene: TRBV2

CDR3 DNA: TGTGCCAGCAGTCTTTTTTATGGGAACACCATATATTTT
CDR3 protein: CASSLFYGNTIYF
J gene: TRBJ1-3
clone size: .
D gene: .
V gene: TRBV6-1

CDR3 DNA: TGTGCCAGCAGCGCCGCGGGCAGCGGGGACGAGCAGTACTTC
CDR3 protein: CASSAAGSGDEQYF
J gene: TRBJ2-7
clone size: .
D gene: TRBD2
V gene: TRBV6-1

CDR3 DNA: TGCGCCAGCAGCACAGACAGTCCGAACACTGAAGCTTTCTTT
CDR3 protein: CASSTDSPNTEAFF
J gene: TRBJ1-1
clone size: .
D gene: .
V gene: TRBV5-1

CDR3 DNA: TGTGCCAGCAGCCCACAGCTTACCTCTGGAAACACCATATATTTT
CDR3 protein: CASSPQLTSGNTIYF
J gene: TRBJ1-3
clone size: once
D gene: .
V gene: TRBV6-5

CDR3 DNA: TGTGCCAGCAGCGGGTACGGGCAGTACTTC
CDR3 protein: CASSGYGQYF
J gene: TRBJ2-7
clone size: .
D gene: .
V gene: TRBV9

CDR3 DNA: TGCGCCAGCAGCTTGGACCCCTTGGGGGCTGGGGGGACCATATATTTT
CDR3 protein: CASSLDPLGAGGTIYF
J gene: TRBJ1-3
clone size: .
D gene: .
V gene: TRBV5-1

CDR3 DNA: TGTGCCAGCAGCTCAACAGGGGTAGTAGGGGAAAAACTGTTTTTT
CDR3 protein: CASSSTGVVGEKLFF
J gene: TRBJ1-4
clone size: .
D gene: TRBD1
V gene: TRBV28

CDR3 DNA: TGCGCCAGCAGCTTGGAGAGTCGCTCTGGAAACACCATATATTTT
CDR3 protein: CASSLESRSGNTIYF
J gene: TRBJ1-3
clone size: .
D gene: .
V gene: TRBV5-1

CDR3 DNA: TGTGCCAGCAGCGTAGTAACCGGAGACTATGGCTACACCTTC
CDR3 protein: CASSVVTGDYGYTF
J gene: TRBJ1-2
clone size: .
D gene: .
V gene: TRBV9

CDR3 DNA: TGCGCCAGCAGCTATTCTAGCGGGGGCTACGAGCAGTACTTC
CDR3 protein: CASSYSSGGYEQYF
J gene: TRBJ2-7
clone size: .
D gene: TRBD2
V gene: TRBV5-1

CDR3 DNA: TGTGCCAGCAGCTTAACGACCAATCAGCCCCAGCATTTT
CDR3 protein: CASSLTTNQPQHF
J gene: TRBJ1-5
clone size: .
D gene: .
V gene: TRBV7-6

CDR3 DNA: TGCGCCAGCAGCTTGGAGGGGAGGGGCTCCGAAAAACTGTTTTTT
CDR3 protein: CASSLEGRGSEKLFF
J gene: TRBJ1-4
clone size: .
D gene: .
V gene: TRBV5-1

CDR3 DNA: TGCGCCAGCGGGGGACTAGCGGGGGCAGATACGCAGTATTTT
CDR3 protein: CASGGLAGADTQYF
J gene: TRBJ2-3
clone size: .
D gene: TRBD2
V gene: TRBV5-1

CDR3 DNA: TGCGCCAGCAGCACCTCCGGGACTTCAGGCCTGGAGACCCAGTACTTC
CDR3 protein: CASSTSGTSGLETQYF
J gene: TRBJ2-5
clone size: .
D gene: .
V gene: TRBV5-1

CDR3 DNA: TGCGCCAGCAGCTTGTCGTCAGGGGAGGGTTCACCCCTCCACTTT
CDR3 protein: CASSLSSGEGSPLHF
J gene: TRBJ1-6
clone size: .
D gene: .
V gene: TRBV5-1

CDR3 DNA: TGTGCCAGCAGTTACGGGCAGTCTATCACTGAAGCTTTCTTT
CDR3 protein: CASSYGQSITEAFF
J gene: TRBJ1-1
clone size: once
D gene: .
V gene: TRBV6-5

CDR3 DNA: TGTGCCAGCAGTGAACCAGGACAGGGGGTTGTGCAGCAGTACTTC
CDR3 protein: CASSEPGQGVVQQYF
J gene: TRBJ2-7
clone size: .
D gene: TRBD1
V gene: TRBV2

CDR3 DNA: TGCGCCAGCAGCTTGGCCGGACAGTCCTACGAGCAGTACTTC
CDR3 protein: CASSLAGQSYEQYF
J gene: TRBJ2-7
clone size: .
D gene: .
V gene: TRBV5-1

CDR3 DNA: TGCGCCAGCAGCTTGGTTGTGAACACTGAAGCTTTCTTT
CDR3 protein: CASSLVVNTEAFF
J gene: TRBJ1-1
clone size: few
D gene: .
V gene: TRBV5-1

CDR3 DNA: TGCGCCAGCAGCCCAGTCGGGCTCAACACCGGGGAGCTGTTTTTT
CDR3 protein: CASSPVGLNTGELFF
J gene: TRBJ2-2
clone size: .
D gene: .
V gene: TRBV5-1

CDR3 DNA: TGTGCCAGCTCGGGACAGGGGCTCACCGGGGAGCTGTTTTTT
CDR3 protein: CASSGQGLTGELFF
J gene: TRBJ2-2
clone size: .
D gene: TRBD1
V gene: TRBV7-3

CDR3 DNA: TGTGCCATCAGGCCCGGCGAGGGCGGGGTGTCCTACAATGAGCAGTTCTTC
CDR3 protein: CAIRPGEGGVSYNEQFF
J gene: TRBJ2-1
clone size: .
D gene: .
V gene: TRBV10-3

CDR3 DNA: TGTGCCAGCAGTTACACCGGGACAGAGTTCTACGAGCAGTACTTC
CDR3 protein: CASSYTGTEFYEQYF
J gene: TRBJ2-7
clone size: .
D gene: TRBD1
V gene: TRBV6-5

CDR3 DNA: TGCGCCAGCAGCTTGCTCCCCACGAATCAGCCCCAGCATTTT
CDR3 protein: CASSLLPTNQPQHF
J gene: TRBJ1-5
clone size: .
D gene: .
V gene: TRBV5-1

CDR3 DNA: TGTGCCAGCAGCTTAGGAGGGACCTTAGGGGCCTCCTACGAGCAGTACTTC
CDR3 protein: CASSLGGTLGASYEQYF
J gene: TRBJ2-7
clone size: .
D gene: .
V gene: TRBV7-9

CDR3 DNA: TGTGCCAGCAGAGCGGGACAGGGGGCCTATGGCTACACCTTC
CDR3 protein: CASRAGQGAYGYTF
J gene: TRBJ1-2
clone size: .
D gene: TRBD1
V gene: TRBV6-1

CDR3 DNA: TGCGCCAGCAGCTCCTCCGGACAGAATAACTATGGCTACACCTTC
CDR3 protein: CASSSSGQNNYGYTF
J gene: TRBJ1-2
clone size: once
D gene: .
V gene: TRBV5-1

CDR3 DNA: TGTGCCAGTAGTATAATGCGGCGGAGTAAAGAGACCCAGTACTTC
CDR3 protein: CASSIMRRSKETQYF
J gene: TRBJ2-5
clone size: .
D gene: .
V gene: TRBV19

CDR3 DNA: TGCGCCAGCAGCTTGAGTCATGAGCAGTTCTTC
CDR3 protein: CASSLSHEQFF
J gene: TRBJ2-1
clone size: .
D gene: .
V gene: TRBV5-1

CDR3 DNA: TGTGCCAGCAAAACTAACACTGAAGCTTTCTTT
CDR3 protein: CASKTNTEAFF
J gene: TRBJ1-1
clone size: .
D gene: .
V gene: TRBV6-5

CDR3 DNA: TGCAGCGTTGTATTCTCTGGAAACACCATATATTTT
CDR3 protein: CSVVFSGNTIYF
J gene: TRBJ1-3
clone size: .
D gene: .
V gene: TRBV29-1

CDR3 DNA: TGTGCCAGCTTCCGGGGGGGCGCGAACACCGGGGAGCTGTTTTTT
CDR3 protein: CASFRGGANTGELFF
J gene: TRBJ2-2
clone size: .
D gene: TRBD2
V gene: TRBV6-5

CDR3 DNA: TGCGCCAGCAGCCCTAAGGGTGGGACTAGCGGTGTGACCCAGTACTTC
CDR3 protein: CASSPKGGTSGVTQYF
J gene: TRBJ2-5
clone size: few
D gene: TRBD2
V gene: TRBV4-1

CDR3 DNA: TGTGCCAGCAGTTACCTGAGGAATGAGCAGTTCTTC
CDR3 protein: CASSYLRNEQFF
J gene: TRBJ2-1
clone size: once
D gene: .
V gene: TRBV7-9

CDR3 DNA: TGCGCCAGCCAAGCGGGGAACCTCTACGAGCAGTACTTC
CDR3 protein: CASQAGNLYEQYF
J gene: TRBJ2-7
clone size: once
D gene: TRBD2
V gene: TRBV10-2

CDR3 DNA: TGCGCCAGCAGCAACGGGACAGGATACAATGAGCAGTTCTTC
CDR3 protein: CASSNGTGYNEQFF
J gene: TRBJ2-1
clone size: .
D gene: TRBD1
V gene: TRBV5-1

CDR3 DNA: TGTGCCAGCAGTGAAGTTGGGGTGGCGGACACCATATATTTT
CDR3 protein: CASSEVGVADTIYF
J gene: TRBJ1-3
clone size: once
D gene: .
V gene: TRBV6-1